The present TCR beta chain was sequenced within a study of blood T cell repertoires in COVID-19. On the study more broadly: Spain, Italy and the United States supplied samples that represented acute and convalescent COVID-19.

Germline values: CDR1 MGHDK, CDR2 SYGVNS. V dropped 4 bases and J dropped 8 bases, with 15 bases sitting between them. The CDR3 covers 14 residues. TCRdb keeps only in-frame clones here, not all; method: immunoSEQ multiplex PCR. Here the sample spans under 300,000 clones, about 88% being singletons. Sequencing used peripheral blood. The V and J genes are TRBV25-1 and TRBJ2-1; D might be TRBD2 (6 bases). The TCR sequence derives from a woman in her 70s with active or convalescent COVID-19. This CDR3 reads CASSGRSGTDEQFF. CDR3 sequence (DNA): TGTGCCAGCAGTGGTCGATCAGGGACTGATGAGCAGTTCTTC.